The TCR beta chain described here comes from a study of cytomegalovirus exposure and HLA in healthy donors. Deletions cut 2 bases from V and 3 bases from J, with 12 bases between. CDR1 is LNHDA and CDR2 is SQIVND in the germline V gene (reference sequence). This CDR3 spans 15 amino acids. With 60 Vbeta and 13 Jbeta primers, the PCR was carried out. Generated by immunoSEQ multiplex PCR, the TCRdb table keeps only in-frame clones and is missing some. The data show 30,000 to 45,000 clones, with more than 80% seen just once and about an eighth held by the top ten. This TCR was sampled from a woman between 40 and 50 years old in good health and CMV-seropositive. The J gene is TRBJ2-3, the V gene TRBV19, with D possibly being TRBD2 (6 bases). Material for sequencing was PBMCs. Here the CDR3 DNA reads TGTGCCAGTAGTATACAATTGGGGGGTACAGATACGCAGTATTTT. Translating gives CASSIQLGGTDTQYF.